Listed here are 15 T cell receptor beta chains from one sample, sequenced in a study of blood T cell repertoires in COVID-19. The protocol was immunoSEQ multiplex PCR, while the TCRdb copy is restricted to in-frame clones and leaves out a portion. Among 110,000 to 150,000 clones listed, roughly 90% were seen once. Material: peripheral blood. Receptors were obtained from a man aged 60 to 69 with active or convalescent COVID-19.

This chain links TRBV4-3 with TRBJ1-6, with 7 bases aligning to TRBD1. V lost 2 bases to trimming and J lost 6 bases; unmatched junction nucleotides: 10. Per germline, CDR1 LGHNA and CDR2 YSLEER. CDR3 length equals 17 residues. CDR3: CASSQSSMGQTNSPLHF. For the CDR3, the DNA is TGCGCCAGCAGCCAATCAAGTATGGGACAGACTAATTCACCCCTCCACTTT.

This clone was observed a few times. The genes are TRBV7-9 and TRBJ2-3; 10 nucleotides align to TRBD2. The V and J ends lost 5 bases and 0 bases, in that order; junction bases with no gene match: 14. From germline, CDR1 is SEHNR and CDR2 FQNEAQ (reference sequence). The CDR3 length is 19 residues. The DNA for the CDR3 is TGTGCCAGCAGCCCTTACAAACTCGGACTAGCGGTCAGCACAGATACGCAGTATTTT. Translating it yields CASSPYKLGLAVSTDTQYF.

This chain joins TRBV19 and TRBJ1-2; 8 bases line up with TRBD1. The CDR3 extends over 14 amino acids. The V and J ends lost 7 bases and 2 bases, in that order; junction bases with no gene match: 6. CDR1 and CDR2 (germline): LNHDA, SQIVND (reference sequence). The CDR3 sequence: CASIGTGSNYGYTF. The CDR3 DNA sequence: TGTGCCAGTATAGGGACAGGATCGAACTATGGCTACACCTTC.

V and J are TRBV16 and TRBJ2-1; TRBD1 agrees at 7 bases. Trimming took 4 bases from V and 7 from J; bases not matched to a gene: 4. This CDR3 is 13 amino acids long. Germline V CDR1 and CDR2: KGHSY, FQNENV. Here the CDR3 DNA reads TGTGCCAGCAGCCCACGACAGGGAAATGAGCAGTTCTTC. Residues: CASSPRQGNEQFF.

The chain recombines TRBV4-1 with TRBJ2-3; TRBD1 matches at 7 bases. Trimming removed 4 bases from V and 4 bases from J; junction bases left unmatched: 8. Germline V gene sequence: CDR1 MGHRA, CDR2 YSYEKL. This CDR3 contains 15 residues. The CDR3 protein is CASSRGQVGADTQYF. CDR3 bases: TGCGCCAGCAGCCGAGGACAGGTCGGAGCAGATACGCAGTATTTT.

The CDR3 loop reads CASSYSRSQGNSPLHF. For the CDR3, the DNA is TGTGCCAGCAGTTACTCGAGATCGCAGGGTAATTCACCCCTCCACTTT. The chain carries TRBV6-5 and TRBJ1-6, with a tentative D call TRBD1 (5 bases). V shed 0 bases and J shed 6 bases, with 12 bases lying between them. CDR3 length equals 16 residues. Germline CDR1 reads MNHEY; CDR2 reads SVGAGI.

The chain has TRBV30 and TRBJ2-7, with TRBD1 matching 7 bases. Germline V gene sequence: CDR1 GTSNPN, CDR2 SVGIG (reference sequence). This CDR3 spans 16 amino acids. With 5 bases clipped from V and 2 bases from J, the junction kept 15 bases outside the gene matches. The CDR3 sequence is CAWDKLGQWNPYEQYF. The CDR3 DNA follows: TGTGCCTGGGACAAATTGGGACAGTGGAACCCCTACGAGCAGTACTTC.

The rearrangement joins TRBV4-3 to TRBJ1-2; D not resolved. The CDR3 runs 15 residues. CDR1 is LGHNA, CDR2 YSLEER, per germline. Trimming left V 0 bases short and J 0 bases short, with 8 bases between. Here the CDR3 DNA reads TGCGCCAGCAGCCAAGATATGGCGGCTAACTATGGCTACACCTTC. Its protein product is CASSQDMAANYGYTF.

This sequence joins TRBV24-1 and TRBJ2-2; D is perhaps TRBD2 (5 bases). Between the trimmed V and J ends, which lost 5 bases and 3 bases, there was a span of 12 bases. The CDR3 totals 15 residues. CDR1 KGHDR and CDR2 SFDVKD come from the germline V gene. CDR3 sequence: CATSAGLEDTGELFF. Here the CDR3 DNA reads TGTGCCACCAGTGCGGGGTTAGAGGACACCGGGGAGCTGTTTTTT.

The chain has TRBV7-2 and TRBJ1-6, with 7 bases aligning to TRBD1. CDR1 and CDR2 from the germline V gene are SGHTA and FQGNSA. Unmatched junction bases numbered 14, after V lost 2 bases and J lost 7 bases. CDR3 size: 18 residues. The CDR3 here is CASSLNFGAGQSNSPLHF. The CDR3 DNA follows: TGTGCCAGCAGCTTAAACTTTGGTGCGGGACAGTCAAATTCACCCCTCCACTTT.

The chain has TRBV5-6 and TRBJ1-6, with 8 positions matching TRBD1. Trimming cost V 2 bases and J 4 bases; bases outside gene matches: 2. The germline V gene encodes CDR1 SGHDT and CDR2 YYEEEE. The CDR3 has 15 amino acids. Written as DNA, the CDR3 is TGTGCCAGCAGCTTAACAGGGGGGTATAATTCACCCCTCCACTTT. Its translation: CASSLTGGYNSPLHF.

The chain uses TRBV3-1 (or the pseudogene TRBV3-2) and TRBJ1-5; D ambiguous. Germline CDR1 is LGHDT and CDR2 is YNNKEL (reference sequence). The V gene lost 2 bases and the J gene lost 2 bases, with 22 bases spanning the gap. The CDR3 extends over 19 amino acids. The CDR3 is CASSQSSGVFSRGNQPQHF. CDR3 in DNA: TGTGCCAGCAGCCAATCCTCGGGAGTTTTCTCAAGGGGCAATCAGCCCCAGCATTTT.

The CDR3 nucleotides read TGTGCCAGCATCCCCGGGACAGCCCATGGCTACACCTTC. This encodes CASIPGTAHGYTF. The chain carries TRBV28 and TRBJ1-2; TRBD1 matches 7 bases. With V trimmed by 7 bases and J by 6 bases, 8 bases remained unmatched. This CDR3 region has 13 residues. CDR1 and CDR2 (germline): MDHEN, SYDVKM.

V usage is TRBV5-6 and J usage is TRBJ2-1, with TRBD2 matching 13 bases. Germline loops: CDR1 SGHDT, CDR2 YYEEEE. The CDR3 runs 18 residues. The ends lost 4 bases at V and 0 bases at J; junction bases unmatched: 7. DNA for the CDR3: TGTGCCAGCAGCCCCTTCCGACTAGCGGGAGGCTCCTACAATGAGCAGTTCTTC. Its translation is CASSPFRLAGGSYNEQFF. The variable domain in full, with the rest retrieved from reference TRBV5-6 and TRBJ2-1, is DAGVTQSPTHLIKTRGQQVTLRCSPKSGHDTVSWYQQALGQGPQFIFQYYEEEERQRGNFPDRFSGHQFPNYSSELNVNALLLGDSALYLCASSPFRLAGGSYNEQFFGPGTRLTVL.

In its sample, this clone was seen once. The V gene is TRBV27, the J gene TRBJ2-5, with D maybe TRBD2 (5 bases). The V and J ends lost 6 bases and 2 bases respectively, with 22 bases between them. CDR3 length: 17 residues. Germline-derived CDR1 and CDR2 are MNHEY and SMNVEV (reference sequence). The CDR3 protein is CASSWPLLVTLQETQYF. DNA for the CDR3: TGTGCCAGCAGCTGGCCCCTACTAGTGACCTTGCAAGAGACCCAGTACTTC.